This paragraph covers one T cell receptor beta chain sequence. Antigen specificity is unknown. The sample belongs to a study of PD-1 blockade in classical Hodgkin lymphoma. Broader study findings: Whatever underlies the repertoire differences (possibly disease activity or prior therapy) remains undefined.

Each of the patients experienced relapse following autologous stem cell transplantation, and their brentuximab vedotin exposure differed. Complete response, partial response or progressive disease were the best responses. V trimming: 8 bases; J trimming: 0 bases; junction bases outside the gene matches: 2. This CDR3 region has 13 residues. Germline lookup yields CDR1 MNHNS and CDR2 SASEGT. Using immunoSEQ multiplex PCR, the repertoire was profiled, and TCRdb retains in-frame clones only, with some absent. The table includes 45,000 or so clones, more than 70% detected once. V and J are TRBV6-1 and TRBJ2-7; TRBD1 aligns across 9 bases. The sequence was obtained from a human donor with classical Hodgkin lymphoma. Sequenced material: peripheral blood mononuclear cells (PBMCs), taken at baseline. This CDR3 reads CASGQGSSYEQYF. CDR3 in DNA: TGTGCCAGCGGACAGGGGAGCTCCTACGAGCAGTACTTC.